This paragraph covers one TCR beta chain sequence. V was trimmed by 4 bases and J by 6 bases, leaving 24 bases between them. This CDR3 spans 18 amino acids. Germline loops: CDR1 MNHEY, CDR2 SVGEGT. Unique molecular identifiers featured in how the TCRbeta library was prepared. TCRdb processed the PCR reads anew with MiXCR; each CDR3 protein has one entry. The sample lists about 900,000 distinct CDR3 sequences; roughly 29% were seen once. This entry belongs to a study of T-cell reconstitution after alpha-beta-depleted transplantation in children. Sample: PBMCs, mostly from graft donor cells, taken 360 days after TCRalphabeta/CD19-depleted stem cell transplant. The source of this sequence is a boy in the first two years of life who had a stem cell transplant for SCID, so the T cells may come from the graft donor. J is TRBJ2-2 and V is TRBV6-2 or TRBV6-3, with D possibly TRBD2 on 7 matching bases. CDR3: CASSSAVGGGGLPGELFF. CDR3 bases: TGTGCCAGCAGTTCCGCAGTTGGGGGCGGGGGCCTGCCCGGGGAGCTGTTTTTT.